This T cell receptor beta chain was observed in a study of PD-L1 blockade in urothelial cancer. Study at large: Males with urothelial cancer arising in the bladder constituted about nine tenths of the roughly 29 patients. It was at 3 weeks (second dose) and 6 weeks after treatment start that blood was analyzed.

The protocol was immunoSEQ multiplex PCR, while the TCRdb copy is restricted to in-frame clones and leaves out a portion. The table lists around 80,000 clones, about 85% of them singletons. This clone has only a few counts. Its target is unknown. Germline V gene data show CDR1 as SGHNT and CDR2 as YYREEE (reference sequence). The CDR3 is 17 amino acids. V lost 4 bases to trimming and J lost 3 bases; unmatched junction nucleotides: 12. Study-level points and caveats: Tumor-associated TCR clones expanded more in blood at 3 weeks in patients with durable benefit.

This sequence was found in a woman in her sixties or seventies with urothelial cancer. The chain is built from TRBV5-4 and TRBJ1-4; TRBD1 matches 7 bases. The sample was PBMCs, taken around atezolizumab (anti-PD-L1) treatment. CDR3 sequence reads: CASSNRGGGVANEKLFF. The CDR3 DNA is TGTGCCAGCAGCAACAGGGGAGGAGGGGTAGCTAATGAAAAACTGTTTTTT.